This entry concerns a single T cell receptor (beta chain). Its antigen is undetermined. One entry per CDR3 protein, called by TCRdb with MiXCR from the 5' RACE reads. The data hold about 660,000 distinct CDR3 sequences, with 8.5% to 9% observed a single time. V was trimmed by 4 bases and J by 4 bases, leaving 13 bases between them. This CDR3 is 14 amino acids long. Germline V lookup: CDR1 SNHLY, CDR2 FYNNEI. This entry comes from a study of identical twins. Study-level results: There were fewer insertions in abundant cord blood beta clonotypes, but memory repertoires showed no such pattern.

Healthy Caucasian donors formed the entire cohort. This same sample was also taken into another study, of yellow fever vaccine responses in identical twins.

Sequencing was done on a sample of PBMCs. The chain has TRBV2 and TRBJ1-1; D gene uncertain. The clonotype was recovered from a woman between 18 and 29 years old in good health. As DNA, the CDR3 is TGTGCCAGCAGTGGATACATGGGTGGCACTGAAGCTTTCTTT. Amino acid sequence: CASSGYMGGTEAFF.